These 30 T cell receptor beta chains were all obtained from the same sample, sequenced in a study of PD-1 and CTLA-4 blockade in melanoma. Here immunoSEQ multiplex PCR was the method, and the copy in TCRdb shows in-frame clones only, minus some. The repertoire holds more than 15,000 clones, about 71% seen once, with over 12% in the top ten. This specimen consisted of CD8+ T cells from peripheral blood, obtained from a patient given anti-PD-1 treatment. These receptors were taken from a human donor with melanoma.

The chain joins TRBV30 to TRBJ2-2; the match to TRBD1 covers 7 bases. The V gene end was trimmed by 3 bases and the J gene end by 6 bases; junction bases not matched to a gene: 7. The CDR3 runs 14 residues. Germline V gives CDR1 GTSNPN, CDR2 SVGIG (reference sequence). CDR3 in amino acids: CAWSWDSGPGELFF. In DNA form, the CDR3 reads TGTGCCTGGAGCTGGGACAGTGGCCCCGGGGAGCTGTTTTTT. Drawing the rest from reference TRBV30 and TRBJ2-2, the complete variable domain is SQTIHQWPATLVQPVGSPLSLECTVEGTSNPNLYWYRQAAGRGLQLLFYSVGIGQISSEVPQNLSASRPQDRQFILSSKKLLLSDSGFYLCAWSWDSGPGELFFGEGSRLTVL.

The rearrangement uses TRBV6-5 and TRBJ1-5, with 8 bases fitting TRBD1. CDR1 and CDR2 (germline): MNHEY, SVGAGI. This CDR3 is 14 amino acids long. V lost 6 bases, J lost 7 bases, and 8 bases stayed unmatched. CDR3 sequence reads: CASRPTGGGQPQHF. CDR3 nucleotide sequence: TGTGCCAGCAGGCCCACAGGGGGAGGACAGCCCCAGCATTTT.

The chain is built from TRBV29-1 and TRBJ2-7; TRBD2 agrees at 7 bases. Germline loops: CDR1 SQVTM, CDR2 ANQGSEA. The CDR3 runs to 13 residues. Unmatched junction bases numbered 4, after V lost 4 bases and J lost 1 base. The CDR3 DNA reads TGCAGCGTTGGGGGGAGGGGTTCCTACGAGCAGTACTTC. It encodes CSVGGRGSYEQYF.

This clone was recorded a few times. The sample carries other DNA sequences with the same CDR3. The chain couples TRBV12-5 to TRBJ1-3, with 7 bases aligning to TRBD1. With 2 bases clipped from V and 2 bases from J, the junction kept 0 bases outside the gene matches. This CDR3 has 14 amino acids. In germline, CDR1 is LGHNT, CDR2 FRNRAP. The CDR3 DNA follows: TGTGCTAGTGGTTTGCAGGGGGCTGGAAACACCATATATTTT. Translated: CASGLQGAGNTIYF.

This clone is medium-sized (0.01 to 0.1%) by share. CDR3 bases: TGTGCCAGCAGACCGACAGGGATTGACTATGGCTACACCTTC. Its translation: CASRPTGIDYGYTF. The chain is built from TRBV5-6 and TRBJ1-2, with 7 positions matching TRBD1. The germline V gene has CDR1 SGHDT and CDR2 YYEEEE. This CDR3 is 14 amino acids long. V lost 5 bases, J lost 3 bases, and 7 bases stayed unmatched. The variable domain in full, completed from reference TRBV5-6 and TRBJ1-2, reads DAGVTQSPTHLIKTRGQQVTLRCSPKSGHDTVSWYQQALGQGPQFIFQYYEEEERQRGNFPDRFSGHQFPNYSSELNVNALLLGDSALYLCASRPTGIDYGYTFGSGTRLTVV.

The gene calls are TRBV7-9 and TRBJ1-1; the D is unclear. The CDR3 runs 17 residues. Per germline, CDR1 SEHNR and CDR2 FQNEAQ (reference sequence). V was pared by 1 base and J by 6 bases, with 21 bases between. The CDR3, as DNA: TGTGCCAGCAGCTTAGGCCCCCCCGGCTTAATCCCGTCTGAAGCTTTCTTT. This sequence encodes CASSLGPPGLIPSEAFF. Based on the CDR3 plus reference TRBV7-9 and TRBJ1-1, the full variable domain is DTGVSQNPRHKITKRGQNVTFRCDPISEHNRLYWYRQTLGQGPEFLTYFQNEAQLEKSRLLSDRFSAERPKGSFSTLEIQRTEQGDSAMYLCASSLGPPGLIPSEAFFGQGTRLTVV.

This clone showed up just a few times. The chain has TRBV27 and TRBJ2-7; 14 bases are a match to TRBD2. Germline CDR1 and CDR2: MNHEY and SMNVEV (reference sequence). Trimming took 3 bases from V and 2 from J; bases not matched to a gene: 0. The CDR3 has 15 residues. The CDR3 region is CASSLTSGRAYEQYF. For the CDR3, the DNA is TGTGCCAGCAGTTTGACTAGCGGGAGGGCCTACGAGCAGTACTTC.

In DNA form, the CDR3 reads TGTGCTAGTGGTTTGGTAGAGCGGGTCTGGAATGAGCAGTTCTTC. This translates into CASGLVERVWNEQFF. The chain has TRBV12-5 and TRBJ2-1; possibly TRBD2 for D (6 bases). Trimming took 0 bases from V and 7 from J, leaving 13 bases between them. CDR1 and CDR2 from the germline V gene are LGHNT and FRNRAP. The CDR3 runs to 15 residues. The full variable domain, with the rest looked up from reference TRBV12-5 and TRBJ2-1, is DARVTQTPRHKVTEMGQEVTMRCQPILGHNTVFWYRQTMMQGLELLAYFRNRAPLDDSGMPKDRFSAEMPDATLATLKIQPSEPRDSAVYFCASGLVERVWNEQFFGPGTRLTVL.

CDR3 sequence (DNA): TGTGCCAGCAGCCTGCCCCTCGGGGACCAAGAGACCCAGTACTTC. As protein: CASSLPLGDQETQYF. The rearrangement joins TRBV11-2 to TRBJ2-5; D is possibly TRBD2 (5 bases). Germline V lookup: CDR1 SGHAT, CDR2 FQNNGV. V dropped 5 bases and J dropped 0 bases, with 13 bases sitting between them. There are 15 residues in the CDR3.

The V and J genes are TRBV19 and TRBJ2-1; D remains unclear. Trimming removed 3 bases from V and 4 bases from J, with 7 bases in between. The CDR3 is 13 residues long. CDR1 LNHDA and CDR2 SQIVND come from the germline V gene (reference sequence). As DNA, the CDR3 is TGTGCCAGTAGTATTGGATCATACAATGAGCAGTTCTTC. As protein: CASSIGSYNEQFF.

V usage is TRBV6-1 and J usage is TRBJ2-3; D is uncertain. V was shortened by 1 base and J by 5 bases, with 10 bases between the two germline ends. Germline CDR1 MNHNS, CDR2 SASEGT. CDR3 length: 14 residues. CDR3 amino acids: CASSEGRIQDTQYF. The CDR3, as DNA: TGTGCCAGCAGTGAAGGGCGAATCCAAGATACGCAGTATTTT.

The sample holds a few counts of this clone. The V call is TRBV19, the J call TRBJ1-6; D unclear. Germline assignment: CDR1 LNHDA and CDR2 SQIVND (reference sequence). The CDR3 loop spans 14 amino acids. V was shortened by 9 bases and J by 14 bases, with 23 bases between the two germline ends. The CDR3 bases are TGTGCCAGCGCCGTTCGGACGGGGTTTGGAGCCCTCCACTTT. Translation: CASAVRTGFGALHF.

The rearrangement links TRBV24-1 to TRBJ1-4, with TRBD1 matching over 7 bases. The CDR3 covers 15 residues. The V gene's germline CDR1 is KGHDR and CDR2 SFDVKD. V lost 3 bases to trimming and J lost 7 bases; unmatched junction nucleotides: 7. Written as DNA, the CDR3 is TGTGCCACCAGTGATCCGAGACAGGGCCCTGAAAAACTGTTTTTT. It yields the protein CATSDPRQGPEKLFF.

This clone was counted between two and nine times. V usage is TRBV19 and J usage is TRBJ1-1; 7 bases are a match to TRBD1. This CDR3 region has 13 residues. From germline, CDR1 is LNHDA and CDR2 SQIVND (reference sequence). After removal of 4 bases from V and 11 bases from J, the junction contained 10 bases not matched to a gene. The CDR3 DNA sequence: TGTGCCAGTAGTACCGGGACAGCCATAGGGGCTTTCTTT. Amino acids: CASSTGTAIGAFF. The full variable domain, its missing parts supplied by reference TRBV19 and TRBJ1-1, is DGGITQSPKYLFRKEGQNVTLSCEQNLNHDAMYWYRQDPGQGLRLIYYSQIVNDFQKGDIAEGYSVSREKKESFPLTVTSAQKNPTAFYLCASSTGTAIGAFFGQGTRLTVV.

The gene calls are TRBV10-2 and TRBJ2-5; the D is unclear. Trimming took 1 base from V and 3 from J, leaving 12 bases between them. Germline CDR1 WSHSY, CDR2 SAAADI. This CDR3 has 15 amino acids. CDR3 in amino acids: CASSEWVGPKETQYF. In DNA, the CDR3 is TGCGCCAGCAGTGAGTGGGTTGGACCAAAAGAGACCCAGTACTTC.

The chain joins TRBV29-1 to TRBJ2-7; 10 bases are shared with TRBD2. The CDR3 has 15 amino acids. CDR1 is SQVTM and CDR2 is ANQGSEA in the germline V gene. V gave up 1 base and J gave up 0 bases; unmatched junction bases: 3. The CDR3 sequence is CSVEGTSGNSYEQYF. The CDR3 DNA reads TGCAGCGTTGAAGGGACTAGCGGTAACTCCTACGAGCAGTACTTC.

The V gene is TRBV25-1, the J gene TRBJ1-4; the D is unclear. CDR1 and CDR2 (germline): MGHDK, SYGVNS. The CDR3 runs to 11 residues. Trimming removed 4 bases at V and 8 bases at J, with 5 bases between. This CDR3 reads CASSGDEKLFF. Here the CDR3 DNA reads TGTGCCAGCAGTGGTGACGAAAAACTGTTTTTT.

The rearrangement uses TRBV6-5 and TRBJ2-7; D might be TRBD2 (5 bases). The germline V gene encodes CDR1 MNHEY and CDR2 SVGAGI. With 10 bases removed from V and 2 bases from J, the gap between germline ends came to 15 bases. The CDR3 is made up of 13 amino acids. CDR3 region: CATGVKPPYEQYF. CDR3 DNA: TGTGCCACCGGGGTTAAACCCCCCTACGAGCAGTACTTC.

There are a few counts of this clone. The chain links TRBV18 to TRBJ2-6; D unclear. Trimming took 6 bases from V and 0 from J, leaving 15 bases between them. Per the germline V gene, CDR1 is KGHSH and CDR2 is LQKENI. The CDR3 is 17 amino acids. The CDR3 DNA reads TGTGCCAGCTCCCCTTCACCTCCTGGCTCTGGGGCCAACGTCCTGACTTTC. Amino acids: CASSPSPPGSGANVLTF. Full variable domain (outside the CDR3, taken from reference TRBV18 and TRBJ2-6): NAGVMQNPRHLVRRRGQEARLRCSPMKGHSHVYWYRQLPEEGLKFMVYLQKENIIDESGMPKERFSAEFPKEGPSILRIQQVVRGDSAAYFCASSPSPPGSGANVLTFGAGSRLTVL.

In this sample, this clone turned up once. The CDR3 DNA follows: TGTGCTAGTGGAGTCTCAGGGGAAACCTATGGCTACACCTTC. It codes for CASGVSGETYGYTF. The chain combines TRBV12-5 with TRBJ1-2, with TRBD1 as a possible D gene (6 bases). The CDR3 is made up of 14 amino acids. The germline V gene has CDR1 LGHNT and CDR2 FRNRAP. V lost 6 bases and J 4 bases, leaving 15 bases between the germline ends.

V is TRBV11-2 and J is TRBJ1-1; possibly TRBD1 for D (5 bases). V gave up 7 bases and J gave up 1 base, with 13 bases separating them. The germline V gene encodes CDR1 SGHAT and CDR2 FQNNGV. This CDR3 has 14 residues. The CDR3 DNA sequence: TGTGCCAGCACCTTGGGGGGGACGAACACTGAAGCTTTCTTT. Protein sequence: CASTLGGTNTEAFF.

This clone rates as medium-sized. In nucleotides, the CDR3 is TGCGCCAGCAGGGCGGGGGGCTCCTACAATGAGCAGTTCTTC. Translating it yields CASRAGGSYNEQFF. V and J are TRBV5-1 and TRBJ2-1, with TRBD2 matching 8 bases. This CDR3 has 14 amino acids. V lost 5 bases and J lost 0; bases outside the gene matches: 1. The germline gives CDR1 SGHRS, CDR2 YFSETQ.

The V and J genes are TRBV7-9 and TRBJ2-7; D may be TRBD1 (5 bases). The CDR3 spans 15 residues. V lost 0 bases and J 1 base, leaving 10 bases between the germline ends. Germline values: CDR1 SEHNR, CDR2 FQNEAQ (reference sequence). The CDR3 DNA follows: TGTGCCAGCAGCTTAGCGGGGCGCGGTTCCTACGAGCAGTACTTC. Translation: CASSLAGRGSYEQYF.

The chain recombines TRBV12-3 or TRBV12-4 with TRBJ2-1; D perhaps matches TRBD2 (5 bases). Between the trimmed V and J ends, which lost 0 bases and 8 bases, there was a span of 5 bases. There are 12 residues in the CDR3. The CDR3 bases are TGTGCCAGCAGTTTAGCGCGGGATGAGCAGTTCTTC. This gives the protein CASSLARDEQFF.

This clone appeared once. V and J are TRBV12-5 and TRBJ1-1, with TRBD1 matching 7 bases. Unmatched junction bases numbered 4, after V lost 1 base and J lost 11 bases. The CDR3 length is 12 residues. Germline V CDR1 and CDR2: LGHNT, FRNRAP. The DNA of the CDR3 is TGTGCTAGTGGTTTGGGAGTCAGGGGGGCTTTCTTT. Residues: CASGLGVRGAFF.

The CDR3 loop reads CASSHLAESGRDTQYF. CDR3 DNA: TGCGCCAGCAGCCACCTAGCGGAGTCAGGTAGAGATACGCAGTATTTT. The chain carries TRBV4-1 and TRBJ2-3, with TRBD2 matching 7 bases. Losses at the gene ends were 3 bases for V and 5 bases for J; bases not matched to a gene: 11. The CDR3 length is 16 residues. Germline loops: CDR1 MGHRA, CDR2 YSYEKL.

The genes are TRBV7-9 and TRBJ2-3; possibly TRBD2 for D (5 bases). From germline, CDR1 is SEHNR and CDR2 FQNEAQ (reference sequence). CDR3 length: 13 residues. Trimming removed 5 bases at V and 3 bases at J, with 9 bases between. The CDR3 is CASSRTDTDTQYF. The CDR3 nucleotides are TGTGCCAGCAGCCGGACTGATACAGATACGCAGTATTTT.

The gene calls are TRBV29-1 and TRBJ1-1; possible D gene TRBD1, 5 bases. Trimming shortened V by 6 bases and J by 6 bases, and 14 bases separated the two germline ends. The germline V gene encodes CDR1 SQVTM and CDR2 ANQGSEA. The length of the CDR3 is 12 residues. The CDR3 region has the DNA TGCAGCGTCGCTCCTGGGGGACCTGAAGCTTTCTTT. Translation gives CSVAPGGPEAFF. The full variable domain, in which reference TRBV29-1 and TRBJ1-1 provide the parts outside the CDR3, is SAVISQKPSRDICQRGTSLTIQCQVDSQVTMMFWYRQQPGQSLTLIATANQGSEATYESGFVIDKFPISRPNLTFSTLTVSNMSPEDSSIYLCSVAPGGPEAFFGQGTRLTVV.

This clone was counted between two and nine times. V is TRBV1 and J is TRBJ2-7; the table names TRBD2, a call not compared with the DNA. TRBV1 is classified as a pseudogene. The CDR3 totals 17 residues. The CDR3: CTSSQEGASGGTYEQYF. The CDR3 region has the DNA TGCACCAGCAGCCAAGAGGGCGCTAGCGGGGGGACCTACGAGCAGTACTTC.

The chain couples TRBV9 to TRBJ1-4, with D hard to call. The germline V and J ends were trimmed by 3 bases and 0 bases, with 9 bases remaining between them. Germline-derived CDR1 and CDR2 are SGDLS and YYNGEE. CDR3 length equals 15 residues. The CDR3 sequence: CASSGRFATNEKLFF. CDR3 coding DNA: TGTGCCAGCAGCGGACGCTTTGCAACTAATGAAAAACTGTTTTTT.